A selection of T cell receptor beta chains follows, all from one sample in a study of post-analysis software for immune sequencing data. From the PCR reads, TCRdb called clonotypes with MiXCR, one entry per CDR3 protein. The sample records hundreds of thousands of distinct CDR3 sequences, 25% to 30% being singletons. The source material was blood. Receptors were obtained from a girl between 5 and 17 years old with multiple sclerosis. Each CDR3 is given with its conserved first and last residue. Each record gives: clone size, J gene, V gene, D gene, CDR3 protein, CDR3 DNA. A D gene is named only where the DNA matches it firmly. Rows give clone size only sometimes, using once, few, many, or a class for an expanded clone.

few | TRBJ1-2 | TRBV10-3 | NA | CAISEDLRGGGYTF | TGTGCCATCAGTGAAGATCTCCGGGGGGGAGGCTACACCTTC
few | TRBJ1-2 | TRBV20-1 | NA | CSAREGTGNYGYTF | TGCAGTGCTAGAGAGGGCACCGGTAACTATGGCTACACCTTC
NA | TRBJ2-5 | TRBV20-1 | NA | CSASAGQETQYF | TGCAGTGCTAGTGCCGGACAAGAGACCCAGTACTTC
few | TRBJ1-1 | TRBV5-1 | NA | CASSFYINTEAFF | TGCGCCAGCAGCTTTTACATAAACACTGAAGCTTTCTTT
NA | TRBJ2-1 | TRBV10-1 | NA | CASSELGVEQFF | TGCGCCAGCAGTGAGTTAGGGGTTGAGCAGTTCTTC
NA | TRBJ2-5 | TRBV5-1 | TRBD1 | CASSPQGALEETQYF | TGCGCCAGCAGCCCTCAGGGGGCCTTAGAAGAGACCCAGTACTTC
few | TRBJ1-5 | TRBV20-1 | NA | CSARGGHYQPQHF | TGCAGTGCCCGGGGGGGGCACTATCAGCCCCAGCATTTT
few | TRBJ2-5 | TRBV24-1 | NA | CATGDSSETQYF | TGTGCCACCGGTGATTCGTCAGAGACCCAGTACTTC
NA | TRBJ2-3 | TRBV4-3 | NA | CASSQDRGTSTDTQYF | TGCGCCAGCAGCCAAGACAGGGGGACTAGCACAGATACGCAGTATTTT
few | TRBJ2-4 | TRBV13 | TRBD2 | CASSYGGRGDIQYF | TGTGCCAGCAGCTATGGCGGGAGGGGTGACATTCAGTACTTC
few | TRBJ1-2 | TRBV29-1 | NA | CSVEGEVYGYTF | TGCAGCGTTGAAGGGGAAGTATACGGCTACACCTTC
NA | TRBJ1-4 | TRBV7-2 | NA | CASSLASQGPNEKLFF | TGTGCCAGCAGCTTAGCGAGTCAGGGGCCTAATGAAAAACTGTTTTTT
few | TRBJ2-1 | TRBV20-1 | TRBD2 | CSAETLAGGPDEQFF | TGCAGTGCCGAAACACTAGCGGGAGGGCCGGATGAGCAGTTCTTC
few | TRBJ1-2 | TRBV20-1 | NA | CSARVQYDTF | TGCAGTGCTAGAGTTCAGTACGACACCTTC
many | TRBJ2-3 | TRBV20-1 | NA | CSARGLQGDTQYF | TGCAGTGCTAGAGGCCTCCAAGGGGATACGCAGTATTTT
many | TRBJ2-1 | TRBV5-1 | NA | CASSLAGNNEQFF | TGCGCCAGCAGCTTGGCTGGGAACAATGAGCAGTTCTTC
NA | TRBJ2-7 | TRBV20-1 | TRBD1 | CSARAGDRGYYEQYF | TGCAGTGCTAGAGCCGGGGACAGGGGATACTACGAGCAGTACTTC
NA | TRBJ2-1 | TRBV7-2 | NA | CASSLEGLPCNEQFF | TGTGCCAGCAGCTTAGAGGGTCTCCCCTGCAATGAGCAGTTCTTC
few | TRBJ1-1 | TRBV29-1 | NA | CSFPLGRGAFF | TGCAGCTTCCCCCTGGGGCGGGGGGCTTTCTTT
once | TRBJ1-1 | TRBV5-1 | NA | CASSGGQGVNTEAFF | TGCGCCAGCAGCGGGGGCCAGGGAGTGAACACTGAAGCTTTCTTT
NA | TRBJ2-3 | TRBV4-1 | NA | CASSQVRDLLDTQYF | TGCGCCAGCAGCCAGGTCCGGGACTTACTAGATACGCAGTATTTT
NA | TRBJ2-3 | TRBV2 | TRBD2 | CASEGTSGRDTQYF | TGTGCCAGCGAAGGGACTAGCGGGAGGGATACACAGTATTTT
NA | TRBJ2-3 | TRBV10-3 | TRBD2 | CAISPTSGGTDTQYF | TGTGCCATCAGCCCGACTAGCGGGGGCACAGATACGCAGTATTTT
few | TRBJ2-1 | TRBV4-3 | NA | CASSQVSQGNGYPEFF | TGCGCCAGCAGCCAAGTATCTCAGGGGAACGGGTATCCAGAGTTCTTC
NA | TRBJ2-7 | TRBV7-2 | TRBD2 | CASSPTSGGNEQYF | TGTGCCAGCAGCCCGACTAGCGGAGGCAATGAGCAGTACTTC
few | TRBJ1-2 | TRBV19 | NA | CASSTNRDLWYYGYTF | TGTGCCAGTAGTACGAACAGGGACCTGTGGTACTATGGCTACACCTTC
NA | TRBJ1-5 | TRBV2 | NA | CASSEGLQTVGGGQPQHF | TGTGCCAGCAGTGAAGGGCTTCAGACGGTTGGCGGTGGTCAGCCCCAGCATTTT
NA | TRBJ1-5 | TRBV20-1 | NA | CSVGWGPQPQHF | TGCAGTGTTGGATGGGGACCCCAGCCCCAGCATTTT
NA | TRBJ2-4 | TRBV12-3/TRBV12-4 | NA | CASSGKAIAKNIQYF | TGTGCCAGCAGCGGCAAAGCCATAGCCAAAAACATTCAGTACTTC
NA | TRBJ2-3 | TRBV7-6 | NA | CASSLATRADTQYF | TGTGCCAGCAGCTTAGCTACCAGGGCAGATACGCAGTATTTT
NA | TRBJ1-1 | TRBV7-2 | TRBD1 | CASRRDRGVNTEAFF | TGTGCCAGCAGGAGGGACAGGGGGGTGAACACTGAAGCTTTCTTT
NA | TRBJ2-3 | TRBV7-2 | TRBD2 | CASSQRDLAGGAPTDTQYF | TGTGCCAGCAGCCAAAGGGACTTAGCGGGGGGGGCACCCACAGATACGCAGTATTTT
NA | TRBJ2-6 | TRBV7-9 | NA | CASILYRGSGANVLTF | TGTGCCAGCATCCTGTATAGGGGCTCTGGGGCCAACGTCCTGACTTTC
NA | TRBJ2-1 | TRBV7-7 | TRBD2 | CASSLELAGEQFF | TGTGCCAGCAGCTTAGAACTAGCGGGTGAGCAGTTCTTC
NA | TRBJ1-2 | TRBV18 | TRBD1 | CASSPGARDRGRYTF | TGTGCCAGCTCACCTGGAGCGAGAGACAGGGGACGCTACACCTTC
many | TRBJ2-4 | TRBV6-5 | TRBD1 | CASSYSGTGKNIQYF | TGTGCCAGCAGTTACTCCGGGACAGGGAAAAACATTCAGTACTTC
few | TRBJ1-4 | TRBV13 | TRBD1 | CASSLGTDEKLFF | TGTGCCAGCAGCCTAGGGACAGATGAAAAACTGTTTTTT
few | TRBJ2-3 | TRBV28 | TRBD2 | CASSELAGEADTQYF | TGTGCCAGCAGTGAATTAGCGGGAGAGGCAGATACGCAGTATTTT